The rows below give T cell receptor beta chains drawn from one sample of a study of Graves' ophthalmopathy and Graves' hyperthyroidism. TCRdb called the multiplex PCR reads again in MiXCR, with one record for every CDR3 protein. The data contain hundreds of thousands of distinct CDR3 sequences, about 20% of them singletons. Sequencing was done on a sample of peripheral blood. The receptors originated from a woman aged 18-30 years with stable Graves' hyperthyroidism. Some clones in this sample may be carry-over from other donors' samples. CDR3s include the opening cysteine and the closing phenylalanine or tryptophan. The order of the fields is J gene, clone size, V gene, D gene, CDR3 DNA, CDR3 protein. The D gene is left open where the match is weak. Only part of the rows carry a size: once, few, many, or a class if the clone is expanded.

>TRBJ2-7|NA|TRBV9|NA
TGTGCCAGCAGCTTCTCCGATGGGGAGCTTTACGAGCAGTACTTC
CASSFSDGELYEQYF
>TRBJ2-2|NA|TRBV5-5|NA
TGTGCCAGCAGCAGCCTAGTGGGGCAGGACGGGGAGCTGTTTTTT
CASSSLVGQDGELFF
>TRBJ1-1|many|TRBV20-1|NA
TGCAGTGCCAACCGGATGGACACTGAAGCTTTCTTT
CSANRMDTEAFF
>TRBJ2-7|few|TRBV6-1|NA
TGTGCCAGCAGTGAGGGGACCGGGACACGGGACTACGAGCAGTACTTC
CASSEGTGTRDYEQYF
>TRBJ1-6|many|TRBV5-1|NA
TGCGCCAGCAGCTTGGGATTGGCCTATAATTCACCCCTCCACTTT
CASSLGLAYNSPLHF
>TRBJ1-2|many|TRBV6-2/TRBV6-3|NA
TGTGCCAGCAGTTCACAGGAATACTATGGCTACACCTTC
CASSSQEYYGYTF
>TRBJ2-1|few|TRBV30|TRBD2
TGTGCCTGGAGTGCACTAGCGGGAGATGGGTACAATGAGCAGTTCTTC
CAWSALAGDGYNEQFF
>TRBJ2-7|many|TRBV6-5|NA
TGTGCCAGCAGACAGCTAACCTACGAGCAGTACTTC
CASRQLTYEQYF
>TRBJ2-7|many|TRBV30|NA
TGTGCCTGGAGTCGGGCCTCTAGGGCCTACGAGCAGTACTTC
CAWSRASRAYEQYF
>TRBJ2-2|few|TRBV30|NA
TGTGCCTGGAGTGAAAGGAAAAACACCGGGGAGCTGTTTTTT
CAWSERKNTGELFF
>TRBJ2-5|NA|TRBV6-5|TRBD2
TGTGCCAGCAGTTTCTCCTGGACTAGCTCCGTCGAGACCCGGTACTTC
CASSFSWTSSVETRYF
>TRBJ1-2|many|TRBV9|NA
TGTGCCAGCAGCGTAGCAACAGGCGCTAACTATGGCTACACCTTC
CASSVATGANYGYTF
>TRBJ1-1|many|TRBV30|NA
TGTGCCTGGAACTCACCGTTAAACACTGAAGCTTTCTTT
CAWNSPLNTEAFF
>TRBJ2-5|NA|TRBV6-1|NA
TGTGCCAGCGGACCGGGCACCCCGACCCAGTACTTC
CASGPGTPTQYF
>TRBJ1-5|NA|TRBV5-1|NA
TGCGCCAGCAGCTTCACAGGAAATAGCAATCAGCCCCAGCATTTT
CASSFTGNSNQPQHF
>TRBJ2-7|many|TRBV20-1|NA
TGCAGTGCTCCAGACAGGCTCCACGAGCAGTACTTC
CSAPDRLHEQYF
>TRBJ2-3|many|TRBV11-2|NA
TGTGCCAGCAGCTTAGTTTCTGCGGGGACAAGCACAGATACGCAGTATTTT
CASSLVSAGTSTDTQYF
>TRBJ1-1|NA|TRBV20-1|NA
TGCAGTGCTAGAGAGGGCCTGGTTTGGACTGATGCTTTCTTT
CSAREGLVWTDAFF
>TRBJ2-7|few|TRBV3-1|NA
TGTGCCAGCAGCCGGAAGGACGCTAGCCACGAGCAGTACTTC
CASSRKDASHEQYF
>TRBJ1-5|many|TRBV15|NA
TGTGCCACCAGCAGATTGGGCGGGAGTCTTCAGCCCCAGCATTTT
CATSRLGGSLQPQHF
>TRBJ1-3|many|TRBV3-1|TRBD1
TGTGCCAGCAGCCATACGGGACAGGGGGCAGGAAACACCATATATTTT
CASSHTGQGAGNTIYF
>TRBJ2-5|many|TRBV6-2/TRBV6-3|NA
TGTGCCAGCAAGGAATCCGGGACGTTAGAGACCCAGTACTTC
CASKESGTLETQYF
>TRBJ1-6|few|TRBV12-3/TRBV12-4|NA
TGTGCCAGCAGTTCAGGGATGAATTCACCCCTCCACTTT
CASSSGMNSPLHF
>TRBJ1-1|many|TRBV2|TRBD1
TGTGCCAGCAGTGAAACAGGGGCGAACACTGAAGCTTTCTTT
CASSETGANTEAFF
>TRBJ1-1|NA|TRBV20-1|NA
TGCAGTGCTAGAACGGGAAAGAACACTGAAGCTTTCTTT
CSARTGKNTEAFF
>TRBJ1-1|few|TRBV12-3/TRBV12-4|NA
TGTGCCAGCAGTTTCAGCCCGGCCGCGAACACTGAAGCTTTCTTT
CASSFSPAANTEAFF
>TRBJ1-2|once|TRBV5-1|NA
TGCGCCAGCAGCTCGGACAGCGCTAACTATGGCTACACCTTC
CASSSDSANYGYTF
>TRBJ2-7|many|TRBV28|TRBD1
TGTGCCAGCTACGAGGGGCAGGGGGCGGGGTTCGAGCAGTACTTC
CASYEGQGAGFEQYF
>TRBJ1-3|many|TRBV5-6|NA
TGTGCCAGCAGCCTGGGACACAGGTTCTTTCAGGGCAACACCATATATTTT
CASSLGHRFFQGNTIYF
>TRBJ2-7|many|TRBV12-5|TRBD1
TGTGCTAGTGGTTTGGTCCACAGGGGTGCTATAACCTACGAGCAGTACTTC
CASGLVHRGAITYEQYF
>TRBJ2-5|many|TRBV12-3/TRBV12-4|NA
TGTGCCAGCAGCAGTTCCTTTCAGACCCAGTACTTC
CASSSSFQTQYF
>TRBJ1-1|few|TRBV20-1|NA
TGCAGTGCTAGAGTCGGCCCCGGTGCAGGGACTTTTGAGGCTTTCTTT
CSARVGPGAGTFEAFF
>TRBJ1-1|many|TRBV6-1|NA
TGTGCCAGCCGAGGGGACCTGAACACTGAAGCTTTCTTT
CASRGDLNTEAFF
>TRBJ1-1|NA|TRBV30|NA
TGTGCCTGGAGTGGTCCGAACACTGAAGCTTTCTTT
CAWSGPNTEAFF
>TRBJ1-2|NA|TRBV6-1|NA
TGTGCCAGCAGTGAAGGACCCTACTATGGCTACACCTTC
CASSEGPYYGYTF
>TRBJ1-1|many|TRBV6-1|NA
TGTGCCAGCAGTCGGGTCGCGGACACTGAAGCTTTCTTT
CASSRVADTEAFF
>TRBJ1-1|many|TRBV30|TRBD1
TGTGCCTGGACCGGGACAGAGAACACTGAAGCTTTCTTT
CAWTGTENTEAFF
>TRBJ2-5|many|TRBV11-2|TRBD2
TGTGCCAGCAGGCTAGGACTAGGGAGGGAGACCCAGTACTTC
CASRLGLGRETQYF
>TRBJ1-1|NA|TRBV19|TRBD1
TGTGCCAGTAGTACCTTCCAACAGGGGGGCACTGAAGCTTTCTTT
CASSTFQQGGTEAFF
>TRBJ1-5|many|TRBV27|NA
TGTGCCAGCAGTTTACGAGGGGACTATAGCAATCAGCCCCAGCATTTT
CASSLRGDYSNQPQHF
>TRBJ1-1|few|TRBV6-5|NA
TGTGCCAGCAGTTACAAGTCTGAAGCTTTCTTT
CASSYKSEAFF
>TRBJ2-2|few|TRBV2|TRBD1
TGTGCCAGCAGACCGGGACAGGGGGTACCGAGGGAGCTGTTTTTT
CASRPGQGVPRELFF
>TRBJ2-2|many|TRBV25-1|NA
TGTGCCAGCACCGCCGAGTGGGGGCACACCGGGGAGCTGTTTTTT
CASTAEWGHTGELFF
>TRBJ1-2|NA|TRBV5-1|NA
TGCGCCAGCAGAAGGGAGTTTCTGGGAACCTATGGCTACACCTTC
CASRREFLGTYGYTF
>TRBJ1-5|many|TRBV12-5|NA
TGTGCTAGTGGTTTGGCGGAAAATCAGCCCCAGCATTTT
CASGLAENQPQHF
>TRBJ1-1|many|TRBV19|NA
TGTGCCAGTAGTATAGCAGGGGTAACTGAAGCTTTCTTT
CASSIAGVTEAFF
>TRBJ1-1|many|TRBV9|NA
TGTGCCAGCAGCCCTTCGTCTAATTACGTGGGTGAAGCTTTCTTT
CASSPSSNYVGEAFF
>TRBJ2-5|NA|TRBV30|NA
TGTGCCTGGAGTGGTCTCTCTACCGGGCGTCAGACCCAGTACTTC
CAWSGLSTGRQTQYF
>TRBJ1-5|many|TRBV27|TRBD1
TGTGCCAGCAGTTCTAGACAGGGGGCAGGTTTAGTTCAGCCCCAGCATTTT
CASSSRQGAGLVQPQHF
>TRBJ2-2|many|TRBV7-2|NA
TGTGCCAGCAGCTTAGCTCTAGGGAGCACCGGGGAGCTGTTTTTT
CASSLALGSTGELFF
>TRBJ1-1|many|TRBV20-1|TRBD1
TGCAGTGCTAGGTACCTACAGGGGGCTGTGAACACTGAAGCTTTCTTT
CSARYLQGAVNTEAFF
>TRBJ2-7|NA|TRBV11-1|TRBD1
TGTGCCAGCAGCCAGATCAAACAGGGGGCGATCTACGAGCAGTACTTC
CASSQIKQGAIYEQYF
>TRBJ1-1|many|TRBV12-3/TRBV12-4|NA
TGTGCCAGCAGCCCGACAGTGAACACTGAAGCTTTCTTT
CASSPTVNTEAFF
>TRBJ1-2|NA|TRBV10-3|NA
TGTGCCATCAGTCCAGTTGGGACGGGCTATGGCTACACCTTC
CAISPVGTGYGYTF
>TRBJ2-7|NA|TRBV6-1|NA
TGTGCCACCCCATTCCGGGGCAGAGTAGACGAGCAGTACTTC
CATPFRGRVDEQYF